This T cell receptor beta chain was obtained from a study of T cells in Graves' hyperthyroidism and ophthalmopathy. A roughly 10 ml volume of fresh peripheral blood provided the PBMCs. Regions amplified from RNA transcripts were the TCR beta CDR3 regions. An initial round of RT-PCR targeting the TCR CDR3 relied on the HTBI primer set. TCRdb reprocessed the multiplex PCR reads with MiXCR, giving one entry per CDR3 protein. The sample includes over 450,000 distinct CDR3 sequences, around 14% of them seen just once. This clonotype occurred a few times. Sequencing input: blood. This clonotype originated in a woman between 18 and 29 years old with Graves' hyperthyroidism.

The CDR3 region has the DNA TGCGCCAGCAGACCCGGACTAGCGGGAGGGCAAGGATCCTACAATGAGCAGTTCTTC. Translated: CASRPGLAGGQGSYNEQFF. The V call is TRBV5-1, the J call TRBJ2-1; 15 bases are shared with TRBD2. Unmatched junction bases numbered 10, after V lost 5 bases and J lost 1 base. CDR1 is SGHRS and CDR2 is YFSETQ in the germline V gene. This CDR3 region has 19 residues.